The clone carrying this T cell receptor (beta chain) appeared a few times. These data come from a study of CD8 T cells in Susac syndrome. The sequenced target, TCR beta, came from blood CD8+ and CD4+ T cells. The patients serving as multiple sclerosis controls were treatment-naive. They had stable or active relapsing-remitting disease and fulfilled revised McDonald criteria. TEMRA cells were FACS-enriched, with CD8+ and CD4+ T cells isolated negatively. The CDR3 loop spans 12 amino acids. The V gene lost 3 bases and the J gene lost 7 bases, with 10 bases spanning the gap. The germline V gene encodes CDR1 SEHNR and CDR2 FQNEAQ (reference sequence). Roughly 0.45 to 1 ug RNA was reverse transcribed with random hexamers. The immunoSEQ assay covered 54 Vbeta and 13 Jbeta segments for CDR3. MiXCR was run by TCRdb on the immunoSEQ multiplex PCR reads, yielding one entry per CDR3 protein. The data show 100,000 to 150,000 distinct CDR3 sequences, over 90% seen once.

The gene calls are TRBV7-9 and TRBJ2-7; possible D gene TRBD1, 5 bases. Material: CD8+ T cells from PBMCs. The TCR comes from a human donor with multiple sclerosis. CDR3 nucleotide sequence: TGTGCCAGCAGCTTGGGGCCGGGTGAGCAGTACTTC. As protein: CASSLGPGEQYF.